The 32 T cell receptor beta chains presented below share a single source sample, sequenced in a study of identical twins. TCRdb re-called the 5' RACE reads through MiXCR, storing one row per CDR3 protein. Of 700,000 or so distinct CDR3 sequences listed, 8.5% to 9.5% were seen once; the top ten hold 0.75% to 1%. This same sample was also part of a study on yellow fever vaccine responses in identical twins.

Sequencing input: PBMCs. The receptors shown here come from a woman under 30 in good health.

The chain is built from TRBV5-1 and TRBJ2-3; 10 bases align to TRBD2. V dropped 4 bases and J dropped 4; count of bases not matched to a gene: 6. Germline CDR1 reads SGHRS; CDR2 reads YFSETQ. The CDR3 has 15 residues. DNA for the CDR3: TGCGCCAGCAGCGGTCTAGCGGGGGTCCCAGATACGCAGTATTTT. It encodes CASSGLAGVPDTQYF.

The chain has TRBV20-1 and TRBJ2-7; D is uncertain. The CDR3 length is 13 residues. V was trimmed by 4 bases and J by 1 base, leaving 11 bases between them. Looked up from germline, CDR1 is DFQATT and CDR2 is SNEGSKA (reference sequence). The CDR3 is CSAMHPSSYEQYF. CDR3 nucleotides: TGCAGTGCTATGCATCCTTCTTCCTACGAGCAGTACTTC.

The chain couples TRBV4-1 to TRBJ2-1; D unclear. The germline gives CDR1 MGHRA, CDR2 YSYEKL. CDR3 length equals 12 residues. V was pared by 1 base and J by 9 bases, with 7 bases between. The CDR3 sequence: CASSQALGEQFF. Here the CDR3 DNA reads TGCGCCAGCAGCCAAGCTCTGGGTGAGCAGTTCTTC.

The CDR3 coding sequence is TGTGCCACCAGTGATTTGGGTCGCACCGGCGCGGAGCAAGAGACCCAGTACTTC. Its protein product is CATSDLGRTGAEQETQYF. The rearrangement uses TRBV24-1 and TRBJ2-5; no definite D call. Germline CDR1 and CDR2: KGHDR and SFDVKD. The CDR3 has 18 residues. With 0 bases removed from V and 2 bases from J, the gap between germline ends came to 18 bases.

This clonotype was found many times. The chain links TRBV29-1 to TRBJ2-7, with 9 bases fitting TRBD1. This CDR3 comprises 13 residues. Trimming removed 7 bases from V and 3 bases from J; junction bases left unmatched: 7. Germline CDR1 and CDR2: SQVTM and ANQGSEA. The CDR3 region is CSAAGQGHYEQYF. In DNA, the CDR3 is TGCAGCGCTGCGGGACAGGGCCACTACGAGCAGTACTTC.

This clonotype was counted many times. V gene TRBV6-2 or TRBV6-3 combines with J gene TRBJ2-1, with TRBD2 matching over 10 bases. The V gene's germline CDR1 is MNHEY and CDR2 SVGEGT. V shed 5 bases, J shed 9 bases, and the junction held 7 bases outside the gene matches. The CDR3 is made up of 14 amino acids. CDR3 DNA: TGTGCCAGCAGTCCTCTAGCGGGAGTTGGTGAGCAGTTCTTC. This codes for CASSPLAGVGEQFF.

This clonotype has just a few counts. The rearrangement links TRBV18 to TRBJ1-1, with D uncertain. V was trimmed by 0 bases and J by 4 bases, leaving 15 bases between them. The CDR3 has 16 residues. Germline CDR1 and CDR2: KGHSH and LQKENI. In DNA, the CDR3 is TGTGCCAGCTCACCACCGTTAGGAGATACTCTCACTGAAGCTTTCTTT. The encoded protein is CASSPPLGDTLTEAFF.

This clonotype has a handful of counts. The gene calls are TRBV7-2 and TRBJ2-1, with TRBD2 as a possible D gene (6 bases). CDR3 length: 17 residues. V lost 0 bases and J lost 7, with 19 bases in between. The germline gives CDR1 SGHTA, CDR2 FQGNSA. The CDR3 loop is CASSLAYSAEGRNEQFF. The CDR3 DNA follows: TGTGCCAGCAGCTTAGCCTACTCAGCGGAGGGGAGGAATGAGCAGTTCTTC.

About this clonotype: A clone one base away is much larger, so this may be a read error. The V gene is TRBV7-8, the J gene TRBJ2-1, with D unresolved. Germline values: CDR1 SGHVS, CDR2 FQNEAQ. The CDR3 length is 17 residues. CDR3 nucleotides: TGTGCCAGCAGCTCGGACCTTCTAGTGGGTAGTAACAAAGAGCAGTTCTTC. Translation gives CASSSDLLVGSNKEQFF.

The genes are TRBV6-1 and TRBJ2-7; 14 nucleotides match TRBD2. Germline V CDR1 and CDR2: MNHNS, SASEGT. The V gene end was trimmed by 5 bases and the J gene end by 3 bases; junction bases not matched to a gene: 6. The CDR3 is 16 residues long. Here the CDR3 DNA reads TGTGCCAGCAGTCTCGGGACTAGCGGGAGTCTCTACGAGCAGTACTTC. Translated: CASSLGTSGSLYEQYF.

This chain connects TRBV15 to TRBJ1-5, with D tentatively TRBD1 (5 bases). V was pared by 0 bases and J by 4 bases, with 13 bases between. Germline V gives CDR1 LNHNV, CDR2 YYDKDF (reference sequence). The CDR3 runs 16 residues. The CDR3 nucleotides are TGTGCCACCAGCAGAGACCCCGGGGCACTAAATCAGCCCCAGCATTTT. This encodes CATSRDPGALNQPQHF.

V and J are TRBV6-1 and TRBJ2-7, with D perhaps assigned TRBD1 or TRBD2 (6 bases each). V lost 8 bases to trimming and J lost 3 bases, with 14 bases between them. The germline V gene has CDR1 MNHNS and CDR2 SASEGT. This CDR3 comprises 13 residues. This CDR3 reads CASLGGTGYEQYF. CDR3 DNA sequence: TGTGCCAGCCTAGGGGGGACGGGCTACGAGCAGTACTTC.

This clonotype was seen repeatedly, ten times or more. The chain recombines TRBV15 with TRBJ2-4; 7 nucleotides agree with TRBD1. The CDR3 loop spans 15 amino acids. V gave up 5 bases and J gave up 2 bases; unmatched junction bases: 6. Germline lookup yields CDR1 LNHNV and CDR2 YYDKDF (reference sequence). The CDR3 loop is CATSPGGASKNIQYF. DNA for the CDR3: TGTGCCACCAGCCCAGGGGGAGCGTCCAAAAACATTCAGTACTTC.

This clonotype was observed a handful of times. The CDR3 DNA is TGTGCCAGCAGTTTAAGCCAGGGGGCGCATACCGGGGAGCTGTTTTTT. As protein: CASSLSQGAHTGELFF. The chain links TRBV6-5 to TRBJ2-2; the match to TRBD1 covers 8 bases. Per the germline V gene, CDR1 is MNHEY and CDR2 is SVGAGI. The CDR3 extends over 16 amino acids. The V gene end was trimmed by 4 bases and the J gene end by 5 bases; junction bases not matched to a gene: 9.

In its sample, this clonotype was seen a few times. This rearrangement joins TRBV11-2 to TRBJ2-3; tentative D call: TRBD1 (6 bases). CDR3 size: 15 residues. The V and J ends lost 0 bases and 4 bases respectively, with 11 bases between them. CDR1 is SGHAT, CDR2 FQNNGV, per germline. The CDR3 DNA reads TGTGCCAGCAGCTTAGATAGCAGGGGTTCAGATACGCAGTATTTT. Protein product: CASSLDSRGSDTQYF.

This clonotype was seen many times. CDR3 protein: CASSLLASAYEQYF. As DNA, the CDR3 is TGTGCCAGCAGCTTACTCGCCAGTGCCTACGAGCAGTACTTC. The chain recombines TRBV7-2 with TRBJ2-7; no firm D call. There are 14 residues in the CDR3. Germline V gene data show CDR1 as SGHTA and CDR2 as FQGNSA. Deletions cut 2 bases from V and 2 bases from J, with 10 bases between.

The chain links TRBV6-2 or TRBV6-3 to TRBJ2-1; D is uncertain. The germline V gene encodes CDR1 MNHEY and CDR2 SVGEGT. The CDR3 totals 12 residues. V was shortened by 10 bases and J by 3 bases, with 10 bases between the two germline ends. CDR3 amino acids: CATLSDYNEQFF. DNA of the CDR3: TGTGCCACCCTTTCGGACTACAATGAGCAGTTCTTC.

A few counts support this clonotype. The genes are TRBV7-9 and TRBJ1-1; D not resolved. This CDR3 contains 12 residues. Trimming removed 5 bases from V and 8 bases from J, with 12 bases in between. CDR1 is SEHNR and CDR2 is FQNEAQ in the germline V gene (reference sequence). CDR3 region: CASSVPPLEAFF. CDR3 coding DNA: TGTGCCAGCAGCGTCCCCCCCTTAGAAGCTTTCTTT.

This clonotype was counted at least ten times. This chain links TRBV7-3 with TRBJ2-3, with D hard to call. The CDR3 is 15 amino acids. Germline V gene lookup returns CDR1 SGHTA and CDR2 FQGTGA. V shed 0 bases and J shed 1 base, with 8 bases lying between them. The DNA of the CDR3 is TGTGCCAGCAGCTTAACAGGGCCCCGCACAGATACGCAGTATTTT. As protein: CASSLTGPRTDTQYF.

This clonotype was counted a few times. The junction and the germline gene differ at one end; a read error may be behind it. This chain's CDR3 is CSGRLRGGLILTDTQYF. DNA for the CDR3: TGCAGTGGTAGACTGCGGGGGGGCCTTATTCTCACAGATACGCAGTATTTT. The chain combines TRBV20-1 with TRBJ2-3, with 9 bases fitting TRBD2. This CDR3 spans 17 amino acids. The germline V gene has CDR1 DFQATT and CDR2 SNEGSKA (reference sequence).

Only a few counts were recorded for this clonotype. The chain uses TRBV24-1 and TRBJ2-3; tentative D call: TRBD1 (6 bases). The CDR3 runs to 17 residues. Looked up from germline, CDR1 is KGHDR and CDR2 is SFDVKD. V shed 3 bases and J shed 2 bases, with 17 bases lying between them. The CDR3 nucleotides are TGTGCCACCAGTGATCGACCTGCGACAGGTTCCACAGATACGCAGTATTTT. It codes for CATSDRPATGSTDTQYF.

This clonotype was seen only a few times. The rearrangement joins TRBV7-9 to TRBJ2-5; D possibly corresponds to TRBD1 (5 bases). The CDR3 contains 14 residues. Trimming stripped 2 bases from V and 5 bases from J, with 12 bases between. CDR1 is SEHNR, CDR2 FQNEAQ, per germline (reference sequence). CDR3 sequence: CASSLWQGLETQYF. DNA for the CDR3: TGTGCCAGCAGCTTATGGCAGGGTCTGGAGACCCAGTACTTC.

This clonotype was observed many times. This chain links TRBV12-3 or TRBV12-4 with TRBJ2-3; TRBD1 matches 7 bases. J lost 0 bases, V lost 3 bases, and 9 bases had no gene match. The CDR3 totals 17 residues. The DNA for the CDR3 is TGTGCCAGCAGTTTCCCGGCTGGCAGGGGGAGCACAGATACGCAGTATTTT. Translating gives CASSFPAGRGSTDTQYF.

This clonotype was observed many times. V and J are TRBV12-3 or TRBV12-4 and TRBJ2-3; D is possibly TRBD2 (5 bases). V dropped 1 base and J dropped 3 bases, with 14 bases sitting between them. CDR3 size: 16 residues. Written as DNA, the CDR3 is TGTGCCAGCAGTTTAGGTGAGGGCCTGAGGACAGATACGCAGTATTTT. It yields the protein CASSLGEGLRTDTQYF.

This clonotype occurred many times. The chain is built from TRBV10-3 and TRBJ2-3, with D possibly matching TRBD1 (6 bases). This CDR3 comprises 16 residues. Germline V gives CDR1 ENHRY, CDR2 SYGVKD. V was cut by 8 bases and J by 2 bases, with 20 bases left in between. The CDR3 spells CAIRDQLGDNTDTQYF. The CDR3 DNA is TGTGCCATCCGCGACCAGTTGGGGGACAACACAGATACGCAGTATTTT.

This clonotype has only a few counts. This chain uses TRBV5-4 with TRBJ1-4, with 7 bases fitting TRBD1. This CDR3 is 15 amino acids long. Germline-derived CDR1 and CDR2 are SGHNT and YYREEE (reference sequence). V lost 2 bases and J lost 6; bases outside the gene matches: 7. As DNA, the CDR3 is TGTGCCAGCAGCTTAAAGGACAGGAATGATGAAAAACTGTTTTTT. This encodes CASSLKDRNDEKLFF.

The rearrangement uses TRBV28 and TRBJ2-7, with 9 nucleotides matching TRBD1. From germline, CDR1 is MDHEN and CDR2 SYDVKM. This CDR3 is built from 17 residues. J gave up 2 bases and V 3 bases, and 11 bases lay outside the gene matches. This CDR3 is CASSFFRGGTGTYEQYF. The CDR3, as DNA: TGTGCCAGCAGTTTCTTTAGGGGGGGGACAGGGACCTACGAGCAGTACTTC. Variable domain in full (rest from reference TRBV28 and TRBJ2-7): DVKVTQSSRYLVKRTGEKVFLECVQDMDHENMFWYRQDPGLGLRLIYFSYDVKMKEKGDIPEGYSVSREKKERFSLILESASTNQTSMYLCASSFFRGGTGTYEQYFGPGTRLTVT.

Worth noting for this clonotype: Possible read error: a much larger clone is one base away. The DNA for the CDR3 is TGTGCCGGCAGTCTGGACAGGGACACCGGGGAGCTGTTTTTT. Its protein is CAGSLDRDTGELFF. The chain uses TRBV27 and TRBJ2-2, with TRBD1 matching over 8 bases. Germline V lookup: CDR1 MNHEY, CDR2 SMNVEV (reference sequence). The CDR3 extends over 14 amino acids.

The chain has TRBV30 and TRBJ2-2; D is undetermined. Germline lookup yields CDR1 GTSNPN and CDR2 SVGIG (reference sequence). The CDR3 length is 14 residues. V gave up 0 bases and J gave up 2 bases, with 7 bases separating them. CDR3: CAWSVGSNTGELFF. CDR3 in DNA: TGTGCCTGGAGTGTCGGCAGCAACACCGGGGAGCTGTTTTTT. The whole variable domain, filled in from reference TRBV30 and TRBJ2-2, reads SQTIHQWPATLVQPVGSPLSLECTVEGTSNPNLYWYRQAAGRGLQLLFYSVGIGQISSEVPQNLSASRPQDRQFILSSKKLLLSDSGFYLCAWSVGSNTGELFFGEGSRLTVL.

In this sample, this clonotype turned up a few times. This chain uses TRBV6-2 or TRBV6-3 with TRBJ2-7, with a weak D call TRBD2 (7 bases). The V and J ends lost 6 bases and 5 bases respectively, with 14 bases between them. This CDR3 spans 13 amino acids. CDR1 is MNHEY and CDR2 is SVGEGT in the germline V gene. CDR3 protein: CASSFGGLNEQYF. The CDR3 bases are TGTGCCAGCAGCTTCGGGGGGCTCAACGAGCAGTACTTC.

This clonotype came up a few times. One junction end disagrees with the germline gene, perhaps due to a read error. The J gene is TRBJ2-2, the V gene TRBV20-1, with 8 nucleotides matching TRBD2. The CDR3 totals 17 residues. The germline V gene encodes CDR1 DFQATT and CDR2 SNEGSKA (reference sequence). The CDR3 here is CCARDVSGRKYYGELFF. The CDR3 nucleotides are TGCTGTGCTAGAGATGTAAGCGGGAGAAAATATTACGGGGAGCTGTTTTTT.

The chain links TRBV6-6 to TRBJ1-2; no firm D call. CDR1 is MNHNY, CDR2 SVGAGI, per germline (reference sequence). CDR3 length equals 12 residues. Deletions cut 6 bases from V and 6 bases from J, with 11 bases between. The CDR3 loop is CASRVETHGYTF. Written as DNA, the CDR3 is TGTGCCAGCAGAGTCGAGACTCATGGCTACACCTTC.